This T cell receptor (beta chain) was found in a study of T cell responses to AZD1222 COVID-19 vaccine. The CDR3 is 10 residues long. V was clipped by 8 bases and J by 4 bases, with 8 bases between them. Germline loops: CDR1 GTSNPN, CDR2 SVGIG (reference sequence). The assay was immunoSEQ multiplex PCR, and TCRdb's table has in-frame clones only and misses some. The sample contains 150,000 to 200,000 clones, 90% to 95% of which appear only once. Note on this clone: Its specificity is unknown.

Study-level results: The repertoires were collected only after the peak T cell response. Regions 160-218 and 743-854 held dominance among vaccine-associated CD4 TCRs, which spanned spike.

The clonotype was recovered from an adult who received the MenACWY meningococcal vaccine as a control. The J gene is TRBJ2-5, the V gene TRBV30; a possible D gene is TRBD2 (6 bases). The sequencing used peripheral blood, collected 28 days after the second dose of the MenACWY control vaccine. CDR3 bases: TGTGCCCTGGAGGGAGAGACCCAGTACTTC. Translation gives CALEGETQYF. Based on the CDR3 plus reference TRBV30 and TRBJ2-5, the full variable domain is SQTIHQWPATLVQPVGSPLSLECTVEGTSNPNLYWYRQAAGRGLQLLFYSVGIGQISSEVPQNLSASRPQDRQFILSSKKLLLSDSGFYLCALEGETQYFGPGTRLLVL.